This record concerns one T cell receptor (beta chain) sequence. This sample was included in a study of T cell repertoires in aging, cancer and after chemotherapy. About the study: Clear clonal overlap appeared across healthy donor samples taken over several months to years.

Peripheral blood genomic DNA, not sorted cells or RNA, was the template. TRB rearrangements spanning V, D and J were amplified using mixed TRB-A/B primers. Using its own MiXCR run on the multiplex PCR reads, TCRdb lists one record per CDR3 protein. The sample includes about 8,700 distinct CDR3 sequences, 30% to 40% seen only once; the top ten take more than 2.5%. CDR1 is LGHNA, CDR2 YNFKEQ, per germline. This CDR3 spans 18 amino acids. With V trimmed by 2 bases and J by 1 base, 13 bases remained unmatched. The receptor comes from a human donor in good health. Sequencing was carried out using blood. The chain uses TRBV4-2 and TRBJ2-7, with TRBD2 identical over 8 bases. CDR3: CASSQYTGSGGFSYEQYF. CDR3 DNA sequence: TGTGCCAGCAGCCAATATACGGGCAGCGGGGGCTTTTCCTACGAGCAGTACTTC.